The 9 T cell receptor beta chains given below trace back to one sample, sequenced in a study of monozygotic twins with inflammatory bowel disease. Reanalyzing the 5' RACE reads, TCRdb keeps one entry per CDR3 protein, without DNA. The sample holds approximately 420,000 distinct CDR3 sequences. The sample taken for sequencing was blood. These receptors originate from a human donor with ulcerative colitis or Crohn's disease, or a healthy co-twin of an affected twin (not recorded which).

This chain uses TRBV27 with TRBJ1-1; TCRdb's D call of TRBD1 is untestable without DNA. Germline assignment: CDR1 MNHEY and CDR2 SMNVEV (reference sequence). This CDR3 contains 14 residues. CDR3 residues: CASSFQTGSTEAFF.

Here the CDR3 reads CAWSVGAGNQPQHF. V usage is TRBV30 and J usage is TRBJ1-5; TCRdb's assignment of TRBD1 cannot be checked, as there is no DNA. The CDR3 runs 14 residues. Germline V gives CDR1 GTSNPN, CDR2 SVGIG (reference sequence).

The J gene is TRBJ2-1, the V gene TRBV11-3; TCRdb indicates TRBD2, and absent DNA this call remains unverified. The V gene's germline CDR1 is SGHNT and CDR2 YENEEA. The CDR3 extends over 16 amino acids. The CDR3 is CASSREAGGSYNEQFF.

The rearrangement joins TRBV5-5 to TRBJ2-1; there is no DNA to check the TCRdb D call of TRBD2. The CDR3 runs 13 residues. Germline V CDR1 and CDR2: SGHKS, YYEKEE (reference sequence). This CDR3 reads CASSLRPPVEQFF.

The chain carries TRBV29-1 and TRBJ1-1. Germline CDR1 reads SQVTM; CDR2 reads ANQGSEA. This CDR3 has 11 amino acids. The CDR3 sequence is CSVEVSVEAFF.

This CDR3 reads CASKFDYEQYF. The chain recombines TRBV2 with TRBJ2-7. Germline values: CDR1 SNHLY, CDR2 FYNNEI. This CDR3 spans 11 amino acids.

The chain combines TRBV20-1 with TRBJ2-2; TCRdb calls TRBD2, which cannot be checked without DNA. This CDR3 spans 20 amino acids. Germline V gene data show CDR1 as DFQATT and CDR2 as SNEGSKA (reference sequence). CDR3 sequence reads: CSARDSTGGLRGRNTGELFF.

V usage is TRBV4-1 and J usage is TRBJ1-2; the TCRdb call, TRBD1, lacks DNA for checking. Germline V lookup: CDR1 MGHRA, CDR2 YSYEKL. CDR3 length: 14 amino acids. The CDR3: CASSLLQGLHGYTF.

This chain connects TRBV7-6 to TRBJ2-7; TCRdb names TRBD1, which stays unverified in the absence of DNA. Germline V gives CDR1 SGHVS, CDR2 FNYEAQ. This CDR3 is built from 13 residues. The CDR3 loop reads CASSLNWDREQYF.